This TCR beta chain was sequenced in a study of vaccination and CD4 T cells after COVID-19. Study-level background: Participants were administered two doses of either the BNT162b2 or the mRNA-1273 vaccine. Blood was drawn a median roughly 68 days post second dose, range 14 to 241.

The Oncomine TCR Beta short-read assay sequenced DNA from cultured CD4+ T cells. DNA came from CD4+ T cells after culture. TCRdb reprocessed the PCR reads via MiXCR and lists one record per CDR3 protein. The profile shows approximately 18,000 distinct CDR3 sequences, over 50% of them singletons. Losses at the gene ends were 7 bases for V and 5 bases for J; bases not matched to a gene: 6. This CDR3 is built from 14 residues. CDR1 MDHEN and CDR2 SYDVKM come from the germline V gene. Treatment indicated: roughly ten-day PBMC culture with coronavirus spike peptide pools or control peptides (ViraFEST assay). A remark on this clonotype: What it binds is unknown.

The sequence derives from a human donor who had recovered from COVID-19. Source material: CD4+ T cells from blood, cultured in vitro. The chain links TRBV28 to TRBJ1-1; 11 bases map to TRBD1. Written as DNA, the CDR3 is TGTGCCAGCATCACCGGGACAGGGGGGACTGAAGCTTTCTTT. Translating it yields CASITGTGGTEAFF.